This TCR beta chain was profiled in a study of blood T cell repertoires in COVID-19. Between the trimmed V and J ends, which lost 6 bases and 8 bases, there was a span of 12 bases. This CDR3 is built from 12 residues. In the study's own analysis: Estimates of nucleated cell counts were drawn from the amplification of reference gene primers. The repertoire was sequenced with immunoSEQ multiplex PCR; TCRdb's copy has only in-frame clones and lacks some. D and trimming were read from the DNA, whereas the V and J calls and clone size are those reported in that table. Among more than 150,000 clones listed, roughly 84% were seen once.

The clonotype was recovered from a man between 18 and 35 years old with active or convalescent COVID-19. The source material was peripheral blood. The gene calls are TRBV12-3 or TRBV12-4 and TRBJ2-3; D unresolved. The CDR3 nucleotides are TGTGCCAGCAGCATCAGCGCACGTACGCAGTATTTT. Protein product: CASSISARTQYF.